This TCR beta chain comes out of a study of CD8+ T cells in alopecia areata. Study-level information: Among treated patients, oral tofacitinib was administered at 5 to 10 mg twice daily. Tofacitinib treatment spanned 6 to 18 months, with 6 months off drug afterward.

Germline CDR1 reads ENHRY; CDR2 reads SYGVKD. Trimming pared 10 bases from V and 1 base from J, leaving 13 bases between. This CDR3 spans 13 amino acids. Extracted RNA was reverse transcribed into cDNA, the sequencing template. The protocol was immunoSEQ multiplex PCR, while the TCRdb copy is restricted to in-frame clones and leaves out a portion. The table includes about 110,000 clones, roughly 84% detected once. Noted treatment: oral pan-JAK inhibitor, 5-10 mg twice daily. The sample consisted of CD8+ T cells sorted from blood, taken at week 24, from a patient treated with tofacitinib. The rearrangement uses TRBV10-3 and TRBJ2-5; D is tentatively TRBD1 or TRBD2 (5 bases each). The TCR originated in a human donor with alopecia areata. The CDR3 nucleotides are TGTGCCACCGGGACCCTGAGCCAAGAGACCCAGTACTTC. Translating gives CATGTLSQETQYF.